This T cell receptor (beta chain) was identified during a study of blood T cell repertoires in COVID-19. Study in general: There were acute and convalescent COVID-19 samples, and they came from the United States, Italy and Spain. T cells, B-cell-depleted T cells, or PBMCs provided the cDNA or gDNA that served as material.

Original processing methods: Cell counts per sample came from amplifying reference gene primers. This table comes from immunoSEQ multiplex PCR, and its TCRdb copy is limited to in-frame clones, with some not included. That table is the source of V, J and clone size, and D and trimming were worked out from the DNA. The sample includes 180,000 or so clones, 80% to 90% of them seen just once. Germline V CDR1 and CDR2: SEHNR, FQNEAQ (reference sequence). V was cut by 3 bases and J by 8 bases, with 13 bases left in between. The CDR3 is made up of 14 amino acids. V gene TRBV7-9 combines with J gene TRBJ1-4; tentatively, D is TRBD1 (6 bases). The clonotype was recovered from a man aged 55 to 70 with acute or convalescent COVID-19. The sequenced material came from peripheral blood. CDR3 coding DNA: TGTGCCAGCAGCTTTGCGGGGGCCGAAGAAAAACTGTTTTTT. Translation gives CASSFAGAEEKLFF.